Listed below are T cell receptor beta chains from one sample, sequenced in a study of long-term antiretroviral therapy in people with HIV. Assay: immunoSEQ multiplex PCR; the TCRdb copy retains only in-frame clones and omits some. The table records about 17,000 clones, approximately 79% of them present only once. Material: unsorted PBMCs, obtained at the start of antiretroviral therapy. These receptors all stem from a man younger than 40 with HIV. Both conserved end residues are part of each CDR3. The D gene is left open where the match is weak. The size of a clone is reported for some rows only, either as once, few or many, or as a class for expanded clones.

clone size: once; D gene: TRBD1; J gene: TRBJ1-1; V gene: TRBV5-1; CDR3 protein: CASSPSGTGNTEAFF; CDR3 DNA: TGCGCCAGCAGCCCCTCCGGGACAGGGAACACTGAAGCTTTCTTT
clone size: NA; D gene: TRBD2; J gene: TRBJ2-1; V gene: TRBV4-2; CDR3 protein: CASSPRLAGGHNEQFF; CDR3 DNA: TGTGCCAGCAGCCCCCGTTTAGCGGGGGGTCACAATGAGCAGTTCTTC
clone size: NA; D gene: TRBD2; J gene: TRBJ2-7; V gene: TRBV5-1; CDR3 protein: CASSLGTSGSSYEQYF; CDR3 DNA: TGCGCCAGCAGCTTGGGGACTAGCGGGAGCTCCTACGAGCAGTACTTC
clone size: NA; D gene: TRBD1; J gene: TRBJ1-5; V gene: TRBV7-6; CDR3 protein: CASSLERGPNQPQHF; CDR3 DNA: TGTGCCAGCAGCTTAGAGAGGGGGCCAAATCAGCCCCAGCATTTT
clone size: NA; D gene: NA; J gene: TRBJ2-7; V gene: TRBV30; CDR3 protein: CAWNQQGVYEQYF; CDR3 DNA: TGTGCCTGGAATCAACAGGGTGTCTACGAGCAGTACTTC
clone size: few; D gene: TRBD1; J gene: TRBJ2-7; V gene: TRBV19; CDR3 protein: CASSPGQGVAYEQYF; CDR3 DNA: TGTGCCAGTAGTCCCGGACAGGGGGTGGCCTACGAGCAGTACTTC
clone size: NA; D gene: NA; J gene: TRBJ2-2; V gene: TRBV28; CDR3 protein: CASRRAGVDTGELFF; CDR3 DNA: TGTGCCAGCAGGAGGGCAGGGGTAGACACCGGGGAGCTGTTTTTT
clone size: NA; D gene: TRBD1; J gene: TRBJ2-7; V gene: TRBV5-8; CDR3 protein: CASSLAGQGKEQYF; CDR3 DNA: TGTGCCAGCAGCTTGGCGGGACAGGGGAAGGAGCAGTACTTC
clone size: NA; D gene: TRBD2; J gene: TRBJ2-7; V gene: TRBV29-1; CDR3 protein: CSVEEGGGVSYEQYF; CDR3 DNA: TGCAGCGTTGAAGAGGGTGGGGGGGTTTCCTACGAGCAGTACTTC
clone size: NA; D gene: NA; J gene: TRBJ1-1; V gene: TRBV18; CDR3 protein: CASSGQMNTEAFF; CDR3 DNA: TGTGCCAGCTCCGGACAGATGAACACTGAAGCTTTCTTT
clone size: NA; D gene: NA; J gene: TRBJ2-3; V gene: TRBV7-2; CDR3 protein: CASSFDNGAPGTDTQYF; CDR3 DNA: TGTGCCAGCAGCTTCGATAATGGGGCGCCGGGCACAGATACGCAGTATTTT
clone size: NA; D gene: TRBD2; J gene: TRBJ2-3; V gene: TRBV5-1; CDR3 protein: CASSRGLAGGYPPDTQYF; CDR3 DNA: TGCGCCAGCAGCCGAGGACTAGCGGGGGGGTACCCCCCGGATACGCAGTATTTT
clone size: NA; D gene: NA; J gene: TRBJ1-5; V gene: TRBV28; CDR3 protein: CASNPRGGRVDQPQHF; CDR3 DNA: TGTGCCAGCAACCCCCGCGGGGGGAGGGTAGACCAGCCCCAGCATTTT
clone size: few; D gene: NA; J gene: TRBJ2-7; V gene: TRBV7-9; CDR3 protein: CASSLGGLNYEQYF; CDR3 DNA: TGTGCCAGCAGCTTAGGAGGACTAAACTACGAGCAGTACTTC
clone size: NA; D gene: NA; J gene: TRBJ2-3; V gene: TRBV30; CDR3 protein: CAWSVTGTDTQYF; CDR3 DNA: TGTGCCTGGAGTGTAACGGGCACAGATACGCAGTATTTT
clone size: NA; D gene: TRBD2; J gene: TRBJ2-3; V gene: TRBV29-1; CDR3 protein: CSVDFPDGWGLATDTQYF; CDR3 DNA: TGCAGCGTTGACTTTCCGGACGGTTGGGGACTAGCAACAGATACGCAGTATTTT
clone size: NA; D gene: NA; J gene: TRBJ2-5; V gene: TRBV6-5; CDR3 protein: CASSYSGGRETQYF; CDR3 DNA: TGTGCCAGCAGTTACTCCGGGGGCCGGGAGACCCAGTACTTC
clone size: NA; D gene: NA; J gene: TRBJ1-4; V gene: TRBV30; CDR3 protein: CAFETGTNEKLFF; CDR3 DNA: TGTGCCTTCGAGACAGGAACTAATGAAAAACTGTTTTTT
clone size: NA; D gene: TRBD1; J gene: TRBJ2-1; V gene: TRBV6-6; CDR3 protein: CASRRTGSYNEQFF; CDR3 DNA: TGTGCCAGCAGGAGGACAGGGTCCTACAATGAGCAGTTCTTC
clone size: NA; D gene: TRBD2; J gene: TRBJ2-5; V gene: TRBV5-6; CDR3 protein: CASSLFLAGGETQYF; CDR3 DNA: TGTGCCAGCAGCTTGTTCCTAGCGGGAGGGGAGACCCAGTACTTC
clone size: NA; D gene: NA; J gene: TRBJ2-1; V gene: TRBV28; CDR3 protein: CASSELNNEQFF; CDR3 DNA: TGTGCCAGCAGCGAACTTAACAATGAGCAGTTCTTC
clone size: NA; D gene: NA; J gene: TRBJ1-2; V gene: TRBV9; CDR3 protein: CASSGLTVPSGYGYTF; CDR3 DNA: TGTGCCAGCAGCGGCTTGACAGTTCCCTCTGGTTATGGCTACACCTTC
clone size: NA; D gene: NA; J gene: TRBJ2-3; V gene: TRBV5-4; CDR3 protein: CASSFGTYTDTQYF; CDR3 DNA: TGTGCCAGCAGCTTCGGGACCTACACAGATACGCAGTATTTT
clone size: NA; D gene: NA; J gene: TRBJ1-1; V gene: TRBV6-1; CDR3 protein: CASRRDSGNTEAFF; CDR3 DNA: TGTGCCAGCCGCCGGGACTCTGGGAACACTGAAGCTTTCTTT
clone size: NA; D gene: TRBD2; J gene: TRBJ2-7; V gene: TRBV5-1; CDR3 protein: CASSLGLEYEQYF; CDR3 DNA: TGCGCCAGCAGCTTAGGACTAGAGTACGAGCAGTACTTC
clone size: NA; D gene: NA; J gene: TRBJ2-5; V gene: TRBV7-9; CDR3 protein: CASSGPLSQETQYF; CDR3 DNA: TGTGCCAGCAGCGGACCTTTGTCCCAAGAGACCCAGTACTTC
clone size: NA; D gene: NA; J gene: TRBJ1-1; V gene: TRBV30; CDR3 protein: CAWSELGGNTEAFF; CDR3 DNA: TGTGCCTGGAGTGAGTTGGGGGGGAACACTGAAGCTTTCTTT
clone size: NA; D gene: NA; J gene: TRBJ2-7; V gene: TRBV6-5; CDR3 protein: CASAVRALAYEQYF; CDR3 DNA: TGTGCCAGCGCCGTGCGGGCCCTAGCCTACGAGCAGTACTTC
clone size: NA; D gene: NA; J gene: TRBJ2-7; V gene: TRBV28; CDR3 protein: CASSLTRMRSEQYF; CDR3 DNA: TGTGCCAGCAGTCTAACTAGAATGAGAAGCGAGCAGTACTTC
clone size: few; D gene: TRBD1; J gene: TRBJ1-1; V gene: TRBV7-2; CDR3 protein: CASSLTGGTEAFF; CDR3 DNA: TGTGCCAGCAGCTTAACAGGGGGCACTGAAGCTTTCTTT
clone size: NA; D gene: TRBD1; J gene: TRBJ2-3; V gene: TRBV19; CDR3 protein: CASSLDRLGDPQYF; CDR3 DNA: TGTGCCAGTAGTCTGGACAGGTTAGGGGATCCGCAGTATTTT
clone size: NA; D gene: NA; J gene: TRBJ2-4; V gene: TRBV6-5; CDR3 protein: CASSYSWIAKNIQYF; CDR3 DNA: TGTGCCAGCAGTTACAGTTGGATAGCCAAAAACATTCAGTACTTC
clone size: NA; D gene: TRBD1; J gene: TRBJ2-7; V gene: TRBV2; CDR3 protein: CASSLDRGLTYEQYF; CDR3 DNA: TGTGCCAGCAGTTTGGACAGGGGACTCACCTACGAGCAGTACTTC
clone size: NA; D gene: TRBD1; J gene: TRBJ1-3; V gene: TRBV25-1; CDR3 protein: CASSEGTGRDTIYF; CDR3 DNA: TGTGCCAGCAGTGAAGGGACAGGGAGGGACACCATATATTTT
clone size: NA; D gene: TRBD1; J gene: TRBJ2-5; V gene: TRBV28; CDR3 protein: CASSRFPDRIQETQYF; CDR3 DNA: TGTGCCAGCAGCCGATTCCCGGACAGGATACAAGAGACCCAGTACTTC
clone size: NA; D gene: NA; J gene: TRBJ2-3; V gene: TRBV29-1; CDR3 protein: CSVASQITDTQYF; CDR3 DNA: TGCAGCGTTGCTAGCCAAATCACAGATACGCAGTATTTT
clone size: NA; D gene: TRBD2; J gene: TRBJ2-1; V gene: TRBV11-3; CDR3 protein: CASSPSGVLADEQFF; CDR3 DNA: TGTGCCAGCAGCCCTAGCGGGGTTTTAGCAGATGAGCAGTTCTTC
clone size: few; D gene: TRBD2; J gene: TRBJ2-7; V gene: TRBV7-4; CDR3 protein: CASSSSGGYEQYF; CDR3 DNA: TGTGCCAGCAGCTCAAGCGGGGGCTACGAGCAGTACTTC
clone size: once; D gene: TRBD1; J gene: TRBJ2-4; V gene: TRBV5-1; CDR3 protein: CASSQDREGNIQYF; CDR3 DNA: TGCGCCAGCAGCCAGGACAGGGAAGGAAACATTCAGTACTTC
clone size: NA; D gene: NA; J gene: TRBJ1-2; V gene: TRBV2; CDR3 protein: CASSETAASNYGYTF; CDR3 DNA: TGTGCCAGCAGTGAAACAGCTGCCTCTAACTATGGCTACACCTTC
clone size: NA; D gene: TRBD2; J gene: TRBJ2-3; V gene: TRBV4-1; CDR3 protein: CASSQPPGSGATDTQYF; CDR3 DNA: TGCGCCAGCAGCCAACCGCCGGGTAGCGGGGCCACAGATACGCAGTATTTT
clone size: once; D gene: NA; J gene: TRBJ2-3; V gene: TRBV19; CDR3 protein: CASRPGVGVTDTQYF; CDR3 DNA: TGTGCCAGTAGGCCGGGAGTAGGCGTCACAGATACGCAGTATTTT